This T cell receptor (beta chain) was identified in a study of identical twins. Per germline, CDR1 SGHRS and CDR2 YFSETQ. The length of the CDR3 is 16 residues. TCRdb reprocessed the 5' RACE reads with MiXCR, giving one entry per CDR3 protein. This table has 1.5 million or so distinct CDR3 sequences, roughly 35% appearing once. Study-level points and caveats: Analyses based on zero insertions could be partly confounded by invariant MAIT and iNKT cells.

To note about this clonotype: Its antigen is still unknown. One end of the junction fails to match germline, which may point to a read error.

The chain joins TRBV5-1 to TRBJ2-3; D is perhaps TRBD2 (7 bases). The source material was cord blood. This receptor was obtained from a newborn girl in good health. CDR3 bases: TGCGCCAGCAGCTTGAGTGTGGGGGGGCCCACAGATAGGCAGTATTTT. This translates into CASSLSVGGPTDRQYF.